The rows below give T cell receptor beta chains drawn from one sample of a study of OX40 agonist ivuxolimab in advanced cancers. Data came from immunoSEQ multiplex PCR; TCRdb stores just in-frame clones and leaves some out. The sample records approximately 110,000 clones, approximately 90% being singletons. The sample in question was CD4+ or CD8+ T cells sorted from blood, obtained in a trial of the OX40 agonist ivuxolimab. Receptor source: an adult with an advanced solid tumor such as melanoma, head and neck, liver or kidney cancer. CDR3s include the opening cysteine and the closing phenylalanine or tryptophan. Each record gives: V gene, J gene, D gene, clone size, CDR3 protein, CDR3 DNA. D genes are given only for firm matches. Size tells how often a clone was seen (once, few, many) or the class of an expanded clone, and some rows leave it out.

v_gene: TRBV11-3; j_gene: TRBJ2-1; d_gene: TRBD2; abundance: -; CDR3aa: CASSPASGRNEQFF; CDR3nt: TGTGCCAGCAGCCCTGCTAGCGGGAGAAATGAGCAGTTCTTC
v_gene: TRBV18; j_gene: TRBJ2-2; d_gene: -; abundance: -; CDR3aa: CAGGPNTGELFF; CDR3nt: TGTGCCGGGGGTCCGAACACCGGGGAGCTGTTTTTT
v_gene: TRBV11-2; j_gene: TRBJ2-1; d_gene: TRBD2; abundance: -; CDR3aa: CASSLAGLAGGPRIGEQFF; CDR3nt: TGTGCCAGCAGCTTAGCAGGACTAGCGGGAGGGCCTCGGATCGGTGAGCAGTTCTTC
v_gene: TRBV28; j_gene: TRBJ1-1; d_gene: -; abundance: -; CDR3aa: CASSQGRKNTEAFF; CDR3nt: TGTGCCAGCAGTCAGGGCAGAAAGAACACTGAAGCTTTCTTT
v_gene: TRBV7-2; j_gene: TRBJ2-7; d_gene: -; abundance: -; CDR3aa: CASSLEWNYEQYF; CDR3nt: TGTGCCAGCAGCTTAGAGTGGAACTACGAGCAGTACTTC
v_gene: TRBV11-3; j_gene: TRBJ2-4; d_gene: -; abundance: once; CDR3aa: CASSGAGAKNIQYF; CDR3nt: TGTGCCAGCAGTGGAGCGGGCGCCAAAAACATTCAGTACTTC
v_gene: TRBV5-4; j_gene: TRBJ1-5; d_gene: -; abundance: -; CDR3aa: CASSLDPASNQPQHF; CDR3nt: TGTGCCAGCAGCTTGGATCCGGCTTCCAATCAGCCCCAGCATTTT
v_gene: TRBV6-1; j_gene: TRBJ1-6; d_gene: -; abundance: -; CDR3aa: CASSEALAPLHF; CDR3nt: TGTGCCAGCAGTGAAGCCCTTGCACCCCTCCACTTT
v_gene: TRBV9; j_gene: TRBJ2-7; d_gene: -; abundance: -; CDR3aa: CASSDNRADEQYF; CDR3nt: TGTGCCAGCAGCGACAACAGGGCTGACGAGCAGTACTTC
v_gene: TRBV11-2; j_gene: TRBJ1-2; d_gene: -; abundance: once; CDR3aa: CASSLDYFLLHTF; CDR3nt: TGTGCCAGCAGCTTAGATTATTTCCTTCTCCACACCTTC
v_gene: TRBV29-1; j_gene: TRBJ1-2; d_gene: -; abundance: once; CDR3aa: CSVEDPKGGGYGYTF; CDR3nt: TGCAGCGTTGAAGATCCGAAGGGGGGCGGCTATGGCTACACCTTC
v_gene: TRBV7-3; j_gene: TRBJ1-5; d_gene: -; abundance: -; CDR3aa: CASSWGNNQPQHF; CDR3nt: TGTGCCAGCAGCTGGGGCAACAATCAGCCCCAGCATTTT
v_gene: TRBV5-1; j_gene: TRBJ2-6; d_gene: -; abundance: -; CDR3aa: CASSWVLSGANVLTF; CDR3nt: TGCGCCAGCAGCTGGGTTCTCTCTGGGGCCAACGTCCTGACTTTC
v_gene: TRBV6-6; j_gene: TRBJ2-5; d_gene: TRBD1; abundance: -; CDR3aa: CASSRDRDQETQYF; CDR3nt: TGTGCCAGCAGTCGGGACAGAGACCAAGAGACCCAGTACTTC
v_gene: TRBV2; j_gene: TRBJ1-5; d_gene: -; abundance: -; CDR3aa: CASSEGRDNNQPQHF; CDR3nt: TGTGCCAGCAGTGAAGGGCGGGACAACAATCAGCCCCAGCATTTT
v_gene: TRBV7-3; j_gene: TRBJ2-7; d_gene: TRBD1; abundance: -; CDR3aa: CASSFDRGAYEQYF; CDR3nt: TGTGCCAGCAGCTTTGACAGGGGCGCCTACGAGCAGTACTTC
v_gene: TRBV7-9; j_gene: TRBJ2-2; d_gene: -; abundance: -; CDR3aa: CASSLPSGQNTGELFF; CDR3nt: TGTGCCAGCAGCTTACCCTCGGGACAGAACACCGGGGAGCTGTTTTTT
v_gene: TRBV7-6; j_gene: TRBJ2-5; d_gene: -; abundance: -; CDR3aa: CASSLGIPPGETQYF; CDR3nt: TGTGCCAGCAGCTTAGGTATCCCCCCCGGAGAGACCCAGTACTTC
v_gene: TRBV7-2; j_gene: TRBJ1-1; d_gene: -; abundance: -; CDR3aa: CASSSSGGTEAFF; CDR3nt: TGTGCCAGCAGCTCATCAGGAGGCACTGAAGCTTTCTTT
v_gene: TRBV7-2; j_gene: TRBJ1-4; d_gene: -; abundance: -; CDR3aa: CASSFNGHREKLFF; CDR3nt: TGTGCCAGCAGCTTTAACGGACATCGTGAAAAACTGTTTTTT
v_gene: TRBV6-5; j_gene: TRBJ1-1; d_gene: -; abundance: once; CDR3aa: CASSYGGAEAFF; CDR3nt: TGTGCCAGCAGTTACGGGGGGGCTGAAGCTTTCTTT
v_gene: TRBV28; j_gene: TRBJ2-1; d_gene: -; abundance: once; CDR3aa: CASSSPSGGSFGEQFF; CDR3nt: TGTGCCAGCAGTTCCCCGTCAGGGGGGTCATTCGGCGAGCAGTTCTTC
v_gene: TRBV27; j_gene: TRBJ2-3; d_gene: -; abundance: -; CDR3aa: CASSLRQGLTDTQYF; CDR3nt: TGTGCCAGCAGTTTAAGGCAGGGTTTAACAGATACGCAGTATTTT
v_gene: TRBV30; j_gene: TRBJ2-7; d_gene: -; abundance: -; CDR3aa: CAGAGPSYEQYF; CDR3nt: TGTGCCGGAGCAGGTCCCTCCTACGAGCAGTACTTC
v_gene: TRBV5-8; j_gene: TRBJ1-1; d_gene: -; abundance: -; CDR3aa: CASSLFAGSDTEAFF; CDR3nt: TGTGCCAGCAGCTTGTTTGCAGGCTCGGACACTGAAGCTTTCTTT
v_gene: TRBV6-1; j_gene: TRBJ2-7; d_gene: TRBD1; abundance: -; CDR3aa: CASSEGTGGWYEQYF; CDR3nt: TGTGCCAGCAGCGAAGGGACAGGGGGTTGGTACGAGCAGTACTTC
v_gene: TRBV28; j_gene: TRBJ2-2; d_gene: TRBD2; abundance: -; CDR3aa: CASSFIGSGFAGELFF; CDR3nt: TGTGCCAGCAGTTTCATCGGTAGCGGGTTCGCCGGGGAGCTGTTTTTT
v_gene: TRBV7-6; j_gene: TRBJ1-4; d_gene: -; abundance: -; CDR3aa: CASSLNGAGSTEKLFF; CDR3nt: TGTGCCAGCAGCTTAAATGGGGCAGGGTCTACTGAAAAACTGTTTTTT
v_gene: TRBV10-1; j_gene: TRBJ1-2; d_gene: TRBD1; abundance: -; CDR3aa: CASSEAGTGATTF; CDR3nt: TGCGCCAGCAGCGAGGCCGGGACAGGGGCAACCACCTTC
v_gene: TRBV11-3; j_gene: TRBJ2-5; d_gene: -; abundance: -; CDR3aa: CASSLVTGQETQYF; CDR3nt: TGTGCCAGCAGCTTAGTAACGGGGCAAGAGACCCAGTACTTC
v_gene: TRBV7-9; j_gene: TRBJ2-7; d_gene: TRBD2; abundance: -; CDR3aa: CASSLLAGGPYEQYF; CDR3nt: TGTGCCAGCAGCTTATTAGCGGGAGGTCCCTACGAGCAGTACTTC
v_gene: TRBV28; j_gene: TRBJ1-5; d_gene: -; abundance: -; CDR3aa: CASSFPGLDQPQHF; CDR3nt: TGTGCCAGCAGTTTCCCAGGGTTGGATCAGCCCCAGCATTTT
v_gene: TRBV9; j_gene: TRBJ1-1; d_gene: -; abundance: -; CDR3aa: CASSVGDTEAFF; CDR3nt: TGTGCCAGCAGCGTGGGCGACACTGAAGCTTTCTTT
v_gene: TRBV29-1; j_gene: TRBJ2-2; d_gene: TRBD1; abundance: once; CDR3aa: CSVSSGTGDTGELFF; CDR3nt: TGCAGCGTCTCCTCCGGGACAGGGGACACCGGGGAGCTGTTTTTT
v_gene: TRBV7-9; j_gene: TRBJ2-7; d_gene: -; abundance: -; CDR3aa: CASSLGADRGFEQYF; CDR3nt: TGTGCCAGCAGCTTAGGAGCGGACCGGGGGTTCGAGCAGTACTTC
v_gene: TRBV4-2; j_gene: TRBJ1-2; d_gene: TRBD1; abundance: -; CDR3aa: CASSPGTGGDYGYTF; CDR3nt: TGTGCCAGCAGCCCCGGGACAGGGGGTGACTATGGCTACACCTTC
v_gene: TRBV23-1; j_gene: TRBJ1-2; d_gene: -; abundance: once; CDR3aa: CASSQSLPWGCFDRLGYGYTF; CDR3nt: TGCGCCAGCAGTCAATCCCTTCCCTGGGGTTGCTTTGACCGCCTAGGGTATGGCTACACCTTC
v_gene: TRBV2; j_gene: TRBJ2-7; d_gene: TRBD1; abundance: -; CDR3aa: CASREGQVGPYF; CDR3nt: TGTGCCAGCAGGGAGGGACAGGTCGGTCCGTACTTC